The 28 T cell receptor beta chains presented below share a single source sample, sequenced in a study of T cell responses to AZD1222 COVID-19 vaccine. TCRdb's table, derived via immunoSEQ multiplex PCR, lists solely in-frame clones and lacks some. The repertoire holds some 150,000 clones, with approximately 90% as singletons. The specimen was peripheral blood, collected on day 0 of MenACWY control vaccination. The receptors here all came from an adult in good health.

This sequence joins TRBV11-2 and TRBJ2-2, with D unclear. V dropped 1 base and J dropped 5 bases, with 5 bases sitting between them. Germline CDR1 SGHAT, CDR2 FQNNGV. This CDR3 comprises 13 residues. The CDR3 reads CASSLAGTGELFF. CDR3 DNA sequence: TGTGCCAGCAGCTTAGCCGGGACCGGGGAGCTGTTTTTT.

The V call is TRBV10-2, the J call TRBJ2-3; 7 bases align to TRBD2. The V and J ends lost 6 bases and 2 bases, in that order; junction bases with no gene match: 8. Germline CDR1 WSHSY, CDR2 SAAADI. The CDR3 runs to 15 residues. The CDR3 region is CASRRGDHYTDTQYF. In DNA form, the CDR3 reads TGCGCCAGCAGACGGGGGGACCACTACACAGATACGCAGTATTTT.

The CDR3 protein is CASSVTSGISTDTQYF. The CDR3 DNA reads as TGTGCCAGCAGCGTGACTAGCGGGATTAGCACAGATACGCAGTATTTT. The J gene is TRBJ2-3, the V gene TRBV3-1 (or the pseudogene TRBV3-2), with TRBD2 matching over 11 bases. Germline CDR1 is LGHDT and CDR2 is YNNKEL (reference sequence). The CDR3 contains 16 residues. The ends lost 5 bases at V and 0 bases at J; junction bases unmatched: 4.

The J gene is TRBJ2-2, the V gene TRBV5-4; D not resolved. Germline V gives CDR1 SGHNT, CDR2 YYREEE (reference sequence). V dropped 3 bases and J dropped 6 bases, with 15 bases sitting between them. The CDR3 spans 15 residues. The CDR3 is CASSSEVIVAGELFF. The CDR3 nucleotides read TGTGCCAGCAGCTCTGAAGTTATTGTGGCCGGGGAGCTGTTTTTT.

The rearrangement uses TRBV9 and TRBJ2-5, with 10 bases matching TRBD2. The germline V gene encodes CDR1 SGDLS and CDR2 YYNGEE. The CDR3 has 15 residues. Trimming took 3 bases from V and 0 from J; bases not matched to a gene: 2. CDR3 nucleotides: TGTGCCAGCAGCGATAGCGGGGGGTACCAAGAGACCCAGTACTTC. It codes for CASSDSGGYQETQYF.

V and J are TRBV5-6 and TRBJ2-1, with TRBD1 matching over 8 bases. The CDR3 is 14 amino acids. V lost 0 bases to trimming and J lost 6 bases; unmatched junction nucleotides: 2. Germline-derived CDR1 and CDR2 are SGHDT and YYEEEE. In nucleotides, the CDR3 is TGTGCCAGCAGCTTGGGACAGGGGACCAATGAGCAGTTCTTC. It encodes CASSLGQGTNEQFF.

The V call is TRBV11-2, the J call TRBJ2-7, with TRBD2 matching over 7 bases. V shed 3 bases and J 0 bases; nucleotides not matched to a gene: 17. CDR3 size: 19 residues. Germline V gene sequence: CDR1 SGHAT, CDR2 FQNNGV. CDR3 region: CASSFYEGRERPISYEQYF. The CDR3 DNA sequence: TGTGCCAGCAGCTTTTATGAAGGGCGGGAGCGTCCGATCTCCTACGAGCAGTACTTC.

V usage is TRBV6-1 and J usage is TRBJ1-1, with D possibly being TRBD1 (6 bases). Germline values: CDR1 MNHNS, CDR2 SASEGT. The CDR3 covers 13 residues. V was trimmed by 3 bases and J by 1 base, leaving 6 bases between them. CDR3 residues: CASSDRGNTEAFF. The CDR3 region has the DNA TGTGCCAGCAGTGACAGGGGGAACACTGAAGCTTTCTTT.

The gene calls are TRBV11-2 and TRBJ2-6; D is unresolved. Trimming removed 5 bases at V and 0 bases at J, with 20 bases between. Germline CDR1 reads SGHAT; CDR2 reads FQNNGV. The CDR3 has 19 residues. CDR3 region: CASSVPPAQFSSGANVLTF. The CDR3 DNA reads TGTGCCAGCAGCGTCCCCCCCGCCCAGTTTTCCTCTGGGGCCAACGTCCTGACTTTC.

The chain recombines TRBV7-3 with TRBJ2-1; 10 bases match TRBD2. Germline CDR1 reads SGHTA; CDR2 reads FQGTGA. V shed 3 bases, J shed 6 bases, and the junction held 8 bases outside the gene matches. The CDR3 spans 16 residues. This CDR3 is CASSLAWTSGTNEQFF. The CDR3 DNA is TGTGCCAGCAGCTTGGCGTGGACTAGCGGAACCAATGAGCAGTTCTTC.

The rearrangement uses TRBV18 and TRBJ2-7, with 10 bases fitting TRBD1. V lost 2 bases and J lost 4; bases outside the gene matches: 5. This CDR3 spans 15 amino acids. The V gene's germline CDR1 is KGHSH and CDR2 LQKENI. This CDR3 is CASSPGQGESYEQYF. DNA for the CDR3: TGTGCCAGCTCACCAGGACAGGGGGAGTCTTACGAGCAGTACTTC. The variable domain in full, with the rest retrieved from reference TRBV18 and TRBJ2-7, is NAGVMQNPRHLVRRRGQEARLRCSPMKGHSHVYWYRQLPEEGLKFMVYLQKENIIDESGMPKERFSAEFPKEGPSILRIQQVVRGDSAAYFCASSPGQGESYEQYFGPGTRLTVT.

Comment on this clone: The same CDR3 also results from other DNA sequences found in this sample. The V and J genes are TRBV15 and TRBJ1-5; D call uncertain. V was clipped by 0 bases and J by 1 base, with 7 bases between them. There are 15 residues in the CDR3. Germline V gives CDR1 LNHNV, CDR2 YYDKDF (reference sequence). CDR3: CATSRDLRSNQPQHF. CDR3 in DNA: TGTGCCACCAGCAGAGATTTGCGGAGCAATCAGCCCCAGCATTTT.

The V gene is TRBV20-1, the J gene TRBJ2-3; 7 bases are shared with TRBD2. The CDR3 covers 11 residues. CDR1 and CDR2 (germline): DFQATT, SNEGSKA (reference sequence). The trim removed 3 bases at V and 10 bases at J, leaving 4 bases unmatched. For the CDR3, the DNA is TGCAGTGCTAGCGAGGCGGGGGCGCAGTATTTT. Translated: CSASEAGAQYF.

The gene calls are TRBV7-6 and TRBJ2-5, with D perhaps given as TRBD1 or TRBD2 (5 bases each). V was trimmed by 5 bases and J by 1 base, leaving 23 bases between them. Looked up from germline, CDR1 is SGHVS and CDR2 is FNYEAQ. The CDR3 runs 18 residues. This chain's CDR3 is CASSPYIVRDGGQETQYF. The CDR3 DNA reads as TGTGCCAGCAGCCCCTACATAGTGAGGGATGGGGGCCAAGAGACCCAGTACTTC.

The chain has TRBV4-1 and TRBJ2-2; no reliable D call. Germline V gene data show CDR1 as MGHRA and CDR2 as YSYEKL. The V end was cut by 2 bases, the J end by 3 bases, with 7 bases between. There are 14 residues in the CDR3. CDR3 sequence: CASSQQEYTGELFF. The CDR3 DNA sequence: TGCGCCAGCAGCCAACAGGAGTACACCGGGGAGCTGTTTTTT.

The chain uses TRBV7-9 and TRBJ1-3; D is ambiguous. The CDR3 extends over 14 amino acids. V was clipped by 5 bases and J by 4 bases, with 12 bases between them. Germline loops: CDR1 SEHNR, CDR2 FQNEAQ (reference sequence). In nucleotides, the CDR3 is TGTGCCAGCAGCGCAGGAGCGAAGGGAAACACCATATATTTT. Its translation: CASSAGAKGNTIYF. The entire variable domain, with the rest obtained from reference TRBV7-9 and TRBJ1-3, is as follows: DTGVSQNPRHKITKRGQNVTFRCDPISEHNRLYWYRQTLGQGPEFLTYFQNEAQLEKSRLLSDRFSAERPKGSFSTLEIQRTEQGDSAMYLCASSAGAKGNTIYFGEGSWLTVV.

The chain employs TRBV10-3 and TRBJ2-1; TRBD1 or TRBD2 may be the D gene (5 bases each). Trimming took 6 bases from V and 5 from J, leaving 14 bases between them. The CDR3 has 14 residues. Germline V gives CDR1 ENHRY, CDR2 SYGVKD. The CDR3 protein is CAIRDPGRDNEQFF. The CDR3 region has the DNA TGTGCCATCAGGGATCCGGGACGAGACAATGAGCAGTTCTTC.

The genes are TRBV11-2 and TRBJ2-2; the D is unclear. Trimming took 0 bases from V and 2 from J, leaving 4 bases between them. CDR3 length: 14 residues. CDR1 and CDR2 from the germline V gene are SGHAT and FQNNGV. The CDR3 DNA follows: TGTGCCAGCAGCTTAGAGCAAAACACCGGGGAGCTGTTTTTT. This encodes CASSLEQNTGELFF.

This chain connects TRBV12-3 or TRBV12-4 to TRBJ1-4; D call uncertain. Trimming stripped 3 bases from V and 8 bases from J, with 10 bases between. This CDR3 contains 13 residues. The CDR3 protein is CASSFPDGEKLFF. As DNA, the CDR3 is TGTGCCAGCAGTTTCCCCGACGGCGAAAAACTGTTTTTT.

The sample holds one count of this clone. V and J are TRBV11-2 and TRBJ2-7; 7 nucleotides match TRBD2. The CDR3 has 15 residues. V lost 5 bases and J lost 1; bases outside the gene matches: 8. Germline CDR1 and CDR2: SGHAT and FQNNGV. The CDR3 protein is CASSPREVGSYEQYF. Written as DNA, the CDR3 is TGTGCCAGCAGCCCCCGGGAGGTAGGGTCCTACGAGCAGTACTTC.

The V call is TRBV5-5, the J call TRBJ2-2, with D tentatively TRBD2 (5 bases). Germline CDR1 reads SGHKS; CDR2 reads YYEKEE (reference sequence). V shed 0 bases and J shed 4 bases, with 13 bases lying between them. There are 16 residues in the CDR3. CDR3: CASSLEALRGTGELFF. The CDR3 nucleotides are TGTGCCAGCAGCTTGGAAGCCCTTCGGGGCACCGGGGAGCTGTTTTTT.

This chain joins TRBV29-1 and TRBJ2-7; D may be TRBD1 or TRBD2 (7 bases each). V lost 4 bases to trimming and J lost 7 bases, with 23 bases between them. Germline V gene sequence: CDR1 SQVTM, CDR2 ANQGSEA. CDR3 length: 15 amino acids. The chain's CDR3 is CSVGFGLGEGAEQYF. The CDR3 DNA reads TGCAGCGTTGGATTCGGCTTGGGGGAGGGGGCTGAGCAGTACTTC.

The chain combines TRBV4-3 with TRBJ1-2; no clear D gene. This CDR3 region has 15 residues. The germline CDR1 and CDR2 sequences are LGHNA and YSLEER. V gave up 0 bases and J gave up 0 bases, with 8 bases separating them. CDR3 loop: CASSQEPGANYGYTF. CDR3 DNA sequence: TGCGCCAGCAGCCAAGAGCCGGGAGCTAACTATGGCTACACCTTC.

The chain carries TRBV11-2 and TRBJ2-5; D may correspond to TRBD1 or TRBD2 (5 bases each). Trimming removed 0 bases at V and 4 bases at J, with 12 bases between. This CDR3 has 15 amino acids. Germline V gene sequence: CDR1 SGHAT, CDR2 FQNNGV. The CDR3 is CASSLDLGVGETQYF. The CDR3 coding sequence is TGTGCCAGCAGCTTAGATCTGGGGGTCGGAGAGACCCAGTACTTC. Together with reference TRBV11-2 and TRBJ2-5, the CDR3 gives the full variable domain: EAGVAQSPRYKIIEKRQSVAFWCNPISGHATLYWYQQILGQGPKLLIQFQNNGVVDDSQLPKDRFSAERLKGVDSTLKIQPAKLEDSAVYLCASSLDLGVGETQYFGPGTRLLVL.

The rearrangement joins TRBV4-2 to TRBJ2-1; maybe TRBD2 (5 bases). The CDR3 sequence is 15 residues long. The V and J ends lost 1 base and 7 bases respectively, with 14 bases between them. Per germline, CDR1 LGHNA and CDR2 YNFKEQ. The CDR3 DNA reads TGTGCCAGCAGCCAAGTGCGATCCACGGGGAATGAGCAGTTCTTC. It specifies CASSQVRSTGNEQFF.

The CDR3 DNA follows: TGTGCCAGCAGCCCACATCGCCGTGTCAGGGGTTCCTACGAGCAGTACTTC. Translation: CASSPHRRVRGSYEQYF. This chain links TRBV21-1 with TRBJ2-7; TRBD1, the table's D call, lacks a check against the DNA. TRBV21-1 is annotated as a pseudogene. The CDR3 loop spans 17 amino acids.

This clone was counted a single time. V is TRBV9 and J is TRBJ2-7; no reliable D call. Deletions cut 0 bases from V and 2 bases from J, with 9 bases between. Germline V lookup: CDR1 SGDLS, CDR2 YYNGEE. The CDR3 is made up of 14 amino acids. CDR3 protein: CASSVDVGTYEQYF. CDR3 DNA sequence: TGTGCCAGCAGCGTAGATGTGGGGACCTACGAGCAGTACTTC.

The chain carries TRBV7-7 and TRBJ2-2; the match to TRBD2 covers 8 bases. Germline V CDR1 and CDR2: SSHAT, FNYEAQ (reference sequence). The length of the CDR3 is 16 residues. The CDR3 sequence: CASGKLAGTNTGELFF. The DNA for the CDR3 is TGTGCTAGTGGCAAGTTAGCGGGAACGAACACCGGGGAGCTGTTTTTT.